The 22 T cell receptor beta chains in this list originate from one sample, sequenced in a study of blood T cell repertoires in COVID-19. TCRdb keeps only in-frame clones here, not all; method: immunoSEQ multiplex PCR. Of hundreds of thousands of clones listed, more than 75% were seen once; the top ten hold around 1.5%. Sequencing was carried out using peripheral blood. The source of these receptors is a woman in her sixties or seventies who had recovered from COVID-19.

This chain joins TRBV21-1 and TRBJ1-6; the D segment call TRBD1 is taken from the table without a DNA check. TRBV21-1 is labeled a pseudogene. The CDR3 covers 19 residues. The CDR3 region is CASSSRDRGHPLNNSPLHF. The CDR3 coding sequence is TGTGCCAGCAGCTCCCGGGACAGGGGACACCCCCTGAATAATTCACCCCTCCACTTT.

This chain links TRBV5-5 with TRBJ1-1; no firm D call. Deletions cut 0 bases from V and 0 bases from J, with 6 bases between. Germline-derived CDR1 and CDR2 are SGHKS and YYEKEE (reference sequence). This CDR3 has 14 residues. CDR3 region: CASSLELMNTEAFF. The CDR3 region has the DNA TGTGCCAGCAGCTTGGAATTAATGAACACTGAAGCTTTCTTT. Full variable domain (remainder filled in from reference TRBV5-5 and TRBJ1-1): DAGVTQSPTHLIKTRGQQVTLRCSPISGHKSVSWYQQVLGQGPQFIFQYYEKEERGRGNFPDRFSARQFPNYSSELNVNALLLGDSALYLCASSLELMNTEAFFGQGTRLTVV.

This chain's CDR3 is CASTPGQGSSPLHF. The DNA of the CDR3 is TGTGCCAGCACCCCGGGACAGGGAAGCTCACCCCTCCACTTT. The chain uses TRBV6-5 and TRBJ1-6, with TRBD1 identical over 9 bases. V was clipped by 7 bases and J by 10 bases; unmatched bases: 8. Per the germline V gene, CDR1 is MNHEY and CDR2 is SVGAGI. There are 14 residues in the CDR3.

The chain recombines TRBV27 with TRBJ2-3; D uncertain. Germline V CDR1 and CDR2: MNHEY, SMNVEV (reference sequence). The CDR3 runs 13 residues. The V and J ends lost 3 bases and 6 bases respectively, with 10 bases between them. CDR3 in amino acids: CASSLELGDTQYF. The CDR3 DNA follows: TGTGCCAGCAGTTTGGAGCTCGGGGATACGCAGTATTTT.

This rearrangement joins TRBV14 to TRBJ2-4, with D possibly matching TRBD2 (5 bases). With 1 base removed from V and 7 bases from J, the gap between germline ends came to 11 bases. Germline V gives CDR1 SGHDN, CDR2 FVKESK. The CDR3 totals 14 residues. The CDR3 bases are TGTGCCAGCAGCCAAGGACTACTCACCAACATTCAGTACTTC. As protein: CASSQGLLTNIQYF. Full variable domain (outside the CDR3, taken from reference TRBV14 and TRBJ2-4): EAGVTQFPSHSVIEKGQTVTLRCDPISGHDNLYWYRRVMGKEIKFLLHFVKESKQDESGMPNNRFLAERTGGTYSTLKVQPAELEDSGVYFCASSQGLLTNIQYFGAGTRLSVL.

The rearrangement joins TRBV7-2 to TRBJ2-3; unclear D gene. V was trimmed by 1 base and J by 0 bases, leaving 11 bases between them. Germline CDR1 SGHTA, CDR2 FQGNSA. The CDR3 length is 16 residues. CDR3 coding DNA: TGTGCCAGCAGCTTAGTAGGTGAGACTAGCACAGATACGCAGTATTTT. This sequence encodes CASSLVGETSTDTQYF.

The V call is TRBV2, the J call TRBJ2-7; the D gene is possibly TRBD2 (5 bases). This CDR3 is 12 amino acids long. Per the germline V gene, CDR1 is SNHLY and CDR2 is FYNNEI. V lost 6 bases, J lost 2 bases, and 8 bases lay in between. The CDR3 DNA reads as TGTGCCAGCAGGGTCGGGGCCTACGAGCAGTACTTC. Protein: CASRVGAYEQYF.

The chain couples TRBV5-1 to TRBJ2-1; D is unresolved. Trimming cost V 0 bases and J 7 bases, with 11 bases left between them. CDR3 size: 14 residues. Germline loops: CDR1 SGHRS, CDR2 YFSETQ. CDR3 residues: CASSLALGWNEQFF. CDR3 bases: TGCGCCAGCAGCTTGGCCCTCGGGTGGAATGAGCAGTTCTTC.

The rearrangement joins TRBV6-5 to TRBJ1-1, with unresolved D. V lost 5 bases to trimming and J lost 1 base, with 8 bases between them. The germline V gene encodes CDR1 MNHEY and CDR2 SVGAGI. This CDR3 spans 13 amino acids. CDR3 DNA sequence: TGTGCCAGCAGTCTAATCTGGAACACTGAAGCTTTCTTT. Protein product: CASSLIWNTEAFF.

The chain has TRBV7-2 and TRBJ2-4; TRBD2 agrees at 11 bases. The CDR3 totals 14 residues. V was clipped by 4 bases and J by 15 bases; unmatched bases: 11. The germline V gene encodes CDR1 SGHTA and CDR2 FQGNSA. The CDR3 region is CASSSTLTSGERYF. The CDR3 bases are TGTGCCAGCAGCTCCACCCTGACTAGCGGGGAGAGGTACTTC. Filled out from reference TRBV7-2 and TRBJ2-4, the complete variable domain reads GAGVSQSPSNKVTEKGKDVELRCDPISGHTALYWYRQSLGQGLEFLIYFQGNSAPDKSGLPSDRFSAERTGGSVSTLTIQRTQQEDSAVYLCASSSTLTSGERYFGAGTRLSVL.

The chain joins TRBV10-3 to TRBJ1-2, with unresolved D. CDR1 is ENHRY and CDR2 is SYGVKD in the germline V gene. Trimming took off 3 bases at V and 6 bases at J, with 11 bases between the two ends. The CDR3 extends over 13 amino acids. The CDR3 nucleotides are TGTGCCATCAGTGAAAAATCTGGGCATGGCTACACCTTC. Its translation is CAISEKSGHGYTF.

The rearrangement links TRBV20-1 to TRBJ1-2; D gene unclear. V lost 6 bases and J lost 8, with 13 bases in between. CDR1 is DFQATT, CDR2 SNEGSKA, per germline (reference sequence). The CDR3 is 11 residues long. The chain's CDR3 is CSAFVREGYTF. The DNA for the CDR3 is TGCAGTGCCTTCGTCCGGGAAGGCTACACCTTC.

J is TRBJ1-2 and V is TRBV2; 12 bases fit TRBD1. V lost 5 bases, J lost 7 bases, and 5 bases stayed unmatched. The germline V gene encodes CDR1 SNHLY and CDR2 FYNNEI. The CDR3 runs to 14 residues. The CDR3 bases are TGTGCCAGCAGTCCCGGGACAGGGGGCGTTGGCTACACCTTC. Amino acid sequence: CASSPGTGGVGYTF.

The chain carries TRBV7-9 and TRBJ2-3, with 10 bases aligning to TRBD2. Germline V gene sequence: CDR1 SEHNR, CDR2 FQNEAQ (reference sequence). The CDR3 spans 15 residues. Trimming cost V 3 bases and J 4 bases; bases outside gene matches: 4. CDR3 sequence reads: CASSFPGTSADTQYF. The CDR3, as DNA: TGTGCCAGCAGCTTTCCCGGGACTAGCGCAGATACGCAGTATTTT.

The V gene is TRBV6-5, the J gene TRBJ2-7, with D possibly being TRBD1 (6 bases). Germline V lookup: CDR1 MNHEY, CDR2 SVGAGI. The ends were cut back, 7 bases at V and 2 bases at J, with 15 bases in the middle. The CDR3 spans 14 residues. The chain's CDR3 is CASTEAGTPYEQYF. The CDR3, as DNA: TGTGCCAGCACCGAGGCCGGGACACCCTACGAGCAGTACTTC.

This clone was recorded once. The V gene is TRBV11-2, the J gene TRBJ2-7, with D perhaps TRBD2 (6 bases). In germline, CDR1 is SGHAT, CDR2 FQNNGV. V lost 0 bases, J lost 2 bases, and 8 bases lay in between. The CDR3 length is 14 residues. CDR3 nucleotide sequence: TGTGCCAGCAGCTTAGAGGGACTTACCTACGAGCAGTACTTC. This gives the protein CASSLEGLTYEQYF.

V gene TRBV19 combines with J gene TRBJ1-6, with a possible D match to TRBD1 (5 bases). This CDR3 has 14 residues. Trimming cost V 1 base and J 8 bases, with 9 bases left between them. Per germline, CDR1 LNHDA and CDR2 SQIVND (reference sequence). The DNA for the CDR3 is TGTGCCAGTAGTATAGCCCCCAGGGATTCACCCCTCCACTTT. It codes for CASSIAPRDSPLHF.

The chain is built from TRBV5-5 and TRBJ1-2, with TRBD1 identical over 7 bases. The CDR3 has 13 amino acids. Germline V CDR1 and CDR2: SGHKS, YYEKEE (reference sequence). V was clipped by 6 bases and J by 3 bases; unmatched bases: 5. CDR3 residues: CASTLGGDYGYTF. As DNA, the CDR3 is TGTGCCAGCACCTTAGGGGGCGACTATGGCTACACCTTC.

V usage is TRBV5-4 and J usage is TRBJ1-3, with 8 bases identical to TRBD1. This CDR3 has 16 residues. J was trimmed by 1 base and V by 4 bases; bases with no gene match: 7. Germline V gives CDR1 SGHNT, CDR2 YYREEE (reference sequence). The CDR3 coding sequence is TGTGCCAGCAGCGCCAAACAGGGGGGGTCTGGAAACACCATATATTTT. Encoded protein: CASSAKQGGSGNTIYF.

The genes are TRBV18 and TRBJ1-3; TRBD1 matches 7 bases. J lost 5 bases, V lost 3 bases, and 7 bases had no gene match. CDR3 length: 15 residues. The V gene's germline CDR1 is KGHSH and CDR2 LQKENI. The CDR3 region is CASSPPGTVRNTIYF. CDR3 nucleotides: TGTGCCAGCTCACCTCCAGGGACAGTTCGAAACACCATATATTTT.

A few counts support this clone. This chain uses TRBV19 with TRBJ1-4; D gene ambiguous. With 4 bases removed from V and 3 bases from J, the gap between germline ends came to 12 bases. This CDR3 is 15 amino acids long. Germline loops: CDR1 LNHDA, CDR2 SQIVND (reference sequence). The CDR3 is CASSKPEKANEKLFF. In DNA form, the CDR3 reads TGTGCCAGTAGTAAACCGGAGAAGGCTAATGAAAAACTGTTTTTT.

V is TRBV19 and J is TRBJ1-1, with D perhaps matching TRBD1 (6 bases). V was cut by 1 base and J by 10 bases, with 13 bases left in between. Germline V gene data show CDR1 as LNHDA and CDR2 as SQIVND (reference sequence). There are 13 residues in the CDR3. CDR3 sequence reads: CASSIGSPRGAFF. CDR3 DNA: TGTGCCAGTAGTATAGGGTCACCCAGGGGAGCTTTCTTT.